This T cell receptor beta chain appears in the sequencing data of a study of blood T cell repertoires in COVID-19. About the research overall: PBMCs, B-cell-depleted T cells, or T cells provided the cDNA or gDNA that made up the material.

With regard to this clone: The same CDR3 also results from other DNA sequences found in this sample.

Germline V gives CDR1 LGHNT, CDR2 FRNRAP. The CDR3 extends over 13 amino acids. Trimming left V 2 bases short and J 1 base short, with 4 bases between. Each participant's cohort was designated according to participant-reported clinical history. The authors' processing: Estimates of nucleated cell counts were drawn from the amplification of reference gene primers. Sequenced by immunoSEQ multiplex PCR; TCRdb stores in-frame clones only, minus some. Clone size and the V and J calls come from that table; the DNA yielded D and trimming. This table has over 300,000 clones, 86% appearing once. V usage is TRBV12-5 and J usage is TRBJ2-3; no reliable D call. Sequencing used PBMCs or T cells enriched from blood (not recorded which). This receptor was identified in a woman aged 18-29 years who had recovered from COVID-19. Here the CDR3 DNA reads TGTGCTAGTGGTTTGTCAGGCACAGATACGCAGTATTTT. Its protein product is CASGLSGTDTQYF.